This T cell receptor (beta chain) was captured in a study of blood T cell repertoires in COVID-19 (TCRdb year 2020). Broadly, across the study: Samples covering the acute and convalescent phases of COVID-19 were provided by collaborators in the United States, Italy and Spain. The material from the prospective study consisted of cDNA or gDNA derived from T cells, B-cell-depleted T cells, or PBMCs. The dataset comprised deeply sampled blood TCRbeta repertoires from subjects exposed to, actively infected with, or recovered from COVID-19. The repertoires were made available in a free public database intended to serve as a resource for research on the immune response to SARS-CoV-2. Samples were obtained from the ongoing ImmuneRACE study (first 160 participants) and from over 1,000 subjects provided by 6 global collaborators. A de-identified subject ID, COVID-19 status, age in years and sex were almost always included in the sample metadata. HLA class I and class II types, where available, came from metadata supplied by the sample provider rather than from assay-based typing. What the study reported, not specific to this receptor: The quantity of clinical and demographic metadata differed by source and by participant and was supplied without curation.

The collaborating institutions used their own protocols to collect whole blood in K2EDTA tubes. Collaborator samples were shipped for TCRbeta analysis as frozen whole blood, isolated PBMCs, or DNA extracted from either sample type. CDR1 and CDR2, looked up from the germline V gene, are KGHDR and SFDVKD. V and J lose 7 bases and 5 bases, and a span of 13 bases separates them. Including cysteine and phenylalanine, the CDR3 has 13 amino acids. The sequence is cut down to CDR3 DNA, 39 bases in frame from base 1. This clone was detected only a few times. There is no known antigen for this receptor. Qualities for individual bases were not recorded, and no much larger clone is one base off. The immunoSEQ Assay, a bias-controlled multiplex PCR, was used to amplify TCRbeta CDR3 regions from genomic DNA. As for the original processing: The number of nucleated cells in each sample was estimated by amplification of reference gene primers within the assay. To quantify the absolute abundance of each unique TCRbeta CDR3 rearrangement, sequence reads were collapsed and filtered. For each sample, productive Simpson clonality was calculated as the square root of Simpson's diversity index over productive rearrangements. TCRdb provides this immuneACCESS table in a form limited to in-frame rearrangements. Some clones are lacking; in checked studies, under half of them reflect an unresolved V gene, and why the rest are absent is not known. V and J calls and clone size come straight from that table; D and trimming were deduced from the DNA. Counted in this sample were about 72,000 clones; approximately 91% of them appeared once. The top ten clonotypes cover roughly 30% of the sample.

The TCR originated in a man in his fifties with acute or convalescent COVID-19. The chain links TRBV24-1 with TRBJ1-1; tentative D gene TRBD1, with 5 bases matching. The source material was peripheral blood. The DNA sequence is TGTGCCACCAGAGAAGGGGCGTGGACTGAAGCTTTCTTT. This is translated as CATREGAWTEAFF.